This TCR beta chain comes out of a study of T cell responses to AZD1222 COVID-19 vaccine. Whole-study findings and limits: CD4 TCRs covered the whole spike, strongest at regions 160-218 and 743-854.

The method was immunoSEQ multiplex PCR; TCRdb's version includes in-frame clones alone and lacks a portion of them. Among about 180,000 clones listed, roughly 88% were seen once. The CDR3 loop spans 15 amino acids. Trimming shortened V by 1 base and J by 3 bases, and 9 bases separated the two germline ends. The germline CDR1 and CDR2 sequences are SEHNR and FQNEAQ (reference sequence). With regard to this clone: The antigen is undetermined.

The sequenced sample was peripheral blood, obtained on day 0 of AZD1222 vaccination. The TCR comes from an adult in good health. The chain joins TRBV7-9 to TRBJ2-2; no clear D. The CDR3 reads CASSLGTVDTGELFF. The CDR3 bases are TGTGCCAGCAGCTTAGGAACAGTGGACACCGGGGAGCTGTTTTTT.